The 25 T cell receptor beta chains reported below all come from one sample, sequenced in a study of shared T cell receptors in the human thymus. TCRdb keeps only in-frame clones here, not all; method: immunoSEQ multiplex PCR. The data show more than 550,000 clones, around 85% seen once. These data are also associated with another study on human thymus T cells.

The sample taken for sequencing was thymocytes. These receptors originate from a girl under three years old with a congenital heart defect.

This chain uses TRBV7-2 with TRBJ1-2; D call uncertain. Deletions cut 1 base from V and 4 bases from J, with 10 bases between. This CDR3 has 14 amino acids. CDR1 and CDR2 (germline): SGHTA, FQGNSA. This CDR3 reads CASSLVNLSYGYTF. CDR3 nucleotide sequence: TGTGCCAGCAGCTTAGTTAACCTGAGCTATGGCTACACCTTC. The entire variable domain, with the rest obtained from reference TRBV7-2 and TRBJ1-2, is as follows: GAGVSQSPSNKVTEKGKDVELRCDPISGHTALYWYRQSLGQGLEFLIYFQGNSAPDKSGLPSDRFSAERTGGSVSTLTIQRTQQEDSAVYLCASSLVNLSYGYTFGSGTRLTVV.

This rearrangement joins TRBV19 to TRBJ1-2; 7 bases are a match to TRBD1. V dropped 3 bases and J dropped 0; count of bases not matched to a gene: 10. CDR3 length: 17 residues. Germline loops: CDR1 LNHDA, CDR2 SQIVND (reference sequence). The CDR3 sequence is CASSIQGRTGPNYGYTF. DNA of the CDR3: TGTGCCAGTAGTATCCAGGGACGGACAGGACCTAACTATGGCTACACCTTC. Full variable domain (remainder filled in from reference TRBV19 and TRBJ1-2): DGGITQSPKYLFRKEGQNVTLSCEQNLNHDAMYWYRQDPGQGLRLIYYSQIVNDFQKGDIAEGYSVSREKKESFPLTVTSAQKNPTAFYLCASSIQGRTGPNYGYTFGSGTRLTVV.

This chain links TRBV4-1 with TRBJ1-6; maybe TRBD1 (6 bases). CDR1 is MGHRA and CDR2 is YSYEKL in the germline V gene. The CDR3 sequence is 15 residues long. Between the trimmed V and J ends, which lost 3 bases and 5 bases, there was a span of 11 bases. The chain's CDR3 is CASSHWDTNNSPLHF. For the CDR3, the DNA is TGCGCCAGCAGCCATTGGGACACCAATAATTCACCCCTCCACTTT.

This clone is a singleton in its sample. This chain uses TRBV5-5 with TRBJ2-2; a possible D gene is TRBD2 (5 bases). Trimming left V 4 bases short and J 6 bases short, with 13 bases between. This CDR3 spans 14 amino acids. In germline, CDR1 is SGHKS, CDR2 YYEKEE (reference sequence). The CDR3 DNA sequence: TGTGCCAGCAGCCTTATGGAGGTTCCCGGGGAGCTGTTTTTT. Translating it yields CASSLMEVPGELFF. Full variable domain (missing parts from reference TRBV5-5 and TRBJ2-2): DAGVTQSPTHLIKTRGQQVTLRCSPISGHKSVSWYQQVLGQGPQFIFQYYEKEERGRGNFPDRFSARQFPNYSSELNVNALLLGDSALYLCASSLMEVPGELFFGEGSRLTVL.

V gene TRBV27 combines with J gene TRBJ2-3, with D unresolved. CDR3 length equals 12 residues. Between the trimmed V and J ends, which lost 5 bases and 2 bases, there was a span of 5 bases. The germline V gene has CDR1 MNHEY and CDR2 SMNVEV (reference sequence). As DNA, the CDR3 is TGTGCCAGCAGTACACCCACAGATACGCAGTATTTT. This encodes CASSTPTDTQYF.

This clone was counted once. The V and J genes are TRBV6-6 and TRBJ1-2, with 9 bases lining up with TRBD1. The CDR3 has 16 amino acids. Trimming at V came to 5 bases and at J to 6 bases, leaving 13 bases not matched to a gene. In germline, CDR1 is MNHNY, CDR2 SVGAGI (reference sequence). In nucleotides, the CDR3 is TGTGCCAGCAGTCCCCTCCGGGACAGGGTCAACGATGGCTACACCTTC. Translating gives CASSPLRDRVNDGYTF.

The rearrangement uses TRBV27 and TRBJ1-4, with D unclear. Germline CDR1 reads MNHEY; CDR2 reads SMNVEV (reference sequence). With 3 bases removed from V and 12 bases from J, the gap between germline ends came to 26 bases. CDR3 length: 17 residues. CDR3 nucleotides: TGTGCCAGCAGTTTTAAGCGGGATCACCCCGAGCTTGAGCAACTGTTTTTT. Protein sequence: CASSFKRDHPELEQLFF.

The CDR3 region is CASRASPPGTGALGGANVLTF. For the CDR3, the DNA is TGTGCCAGCAGGGCCTCCCCCCCGGGGACAGGGGCTTTGGGGGGGGCCAACGTCCTGACTTTC. The chain combines TRBV9 with TRBJ2-6; 10 nucleotides agree with TRBD1. This CDR3 region has 21 residues. The germline gives CDR1 SGDLS, CDR2 YYNGEE. The V segment lost 5 bases and the J segment 4 bases; nucleotides outside the gene matches: 21.

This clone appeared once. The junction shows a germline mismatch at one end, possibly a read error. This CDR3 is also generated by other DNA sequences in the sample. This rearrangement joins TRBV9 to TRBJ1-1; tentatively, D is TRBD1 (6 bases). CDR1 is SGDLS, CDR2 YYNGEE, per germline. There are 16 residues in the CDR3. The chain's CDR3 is CASSDPIGQPRTEAFF. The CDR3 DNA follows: TGTGCCAGCAGCGACCCTATTGGACAGCCCCGCACTGAGGCTTTCTTT. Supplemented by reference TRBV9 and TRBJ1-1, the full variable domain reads DSGVTQTPKHLITATGQRVTLRCSPRSGDLSVYWYQQSLDQGLQFLIQYYNGEERAKGNILERFSAQQFPDLHSELNLSSLELGDSALYFCASSDPIGQPRTEAFFGQGTRLTVV.

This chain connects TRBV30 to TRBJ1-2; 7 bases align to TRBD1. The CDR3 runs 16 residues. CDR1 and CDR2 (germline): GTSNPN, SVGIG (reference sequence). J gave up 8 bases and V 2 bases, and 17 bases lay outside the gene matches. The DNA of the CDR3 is TGTGCCTGGAGTACCACCTACAGGGGAAGGGGATCGGGCTACACCTTC. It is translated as CAWSTTYRGRGSGYTF.

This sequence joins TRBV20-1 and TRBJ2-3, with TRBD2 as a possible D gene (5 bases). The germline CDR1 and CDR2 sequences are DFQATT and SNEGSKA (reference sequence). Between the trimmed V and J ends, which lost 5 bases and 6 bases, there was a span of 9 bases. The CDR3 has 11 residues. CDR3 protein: CSAPKRDTQYF. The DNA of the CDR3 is TGCAGTGCTCCCAAGCGGGATACGCAGTATTTT.

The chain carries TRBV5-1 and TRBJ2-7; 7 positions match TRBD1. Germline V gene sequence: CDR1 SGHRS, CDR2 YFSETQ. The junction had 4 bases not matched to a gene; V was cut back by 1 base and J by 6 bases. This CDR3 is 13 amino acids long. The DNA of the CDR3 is TGCGCCAGCAGCTTGCAGGGGGACAGCGAGCAGTACTTC. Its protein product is CASSLQGDSEQYF. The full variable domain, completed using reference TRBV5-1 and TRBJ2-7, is KAGVTQTPRYLIKTRGQQVTLSCSPISGHRSVSWYQQTPGQGLQFLFEYFSETQRNKGNFPGRFSGRQFSNSRSEMNVSTLELGDSALYLCASSLQGDSEQYFGPGTRLTVT.

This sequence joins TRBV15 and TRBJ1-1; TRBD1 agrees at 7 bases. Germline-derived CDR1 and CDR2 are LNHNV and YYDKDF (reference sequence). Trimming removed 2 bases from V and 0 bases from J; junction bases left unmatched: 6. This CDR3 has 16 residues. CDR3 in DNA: TGTGCCACCAGCAGATATCGACAGGGTATGAACACTGAAGCTTTCTTT. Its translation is CATSRYRQGMNTEAFF.

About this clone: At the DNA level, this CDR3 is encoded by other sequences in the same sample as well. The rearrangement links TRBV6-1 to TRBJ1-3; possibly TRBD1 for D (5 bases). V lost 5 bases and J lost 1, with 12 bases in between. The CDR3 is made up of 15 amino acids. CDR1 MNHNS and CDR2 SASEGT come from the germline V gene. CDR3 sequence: CASSKGQTSGNTIYF. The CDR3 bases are TGTGCCAGCAGTAAGGGGCAGACGTCTGGAAACACCATATATTTT.

The CDR3 DNA sequence: TGTGCCAGCGGGCGGGTGGGGGCCGGCACAGATACGCAGTATTTT. It yields the protein CASGRVGAGTDTQYF. This chain joins TRBV5-8 and TRBJ2-3; possibly TRBD1 for D (6 bases). Germline loops: CDR1 SGHTS, CDR2 YDEGEE. This CDR3 comprises 15 residues. Trimming removed 7 bases from V and 1 base from J, with 16 bases in between.

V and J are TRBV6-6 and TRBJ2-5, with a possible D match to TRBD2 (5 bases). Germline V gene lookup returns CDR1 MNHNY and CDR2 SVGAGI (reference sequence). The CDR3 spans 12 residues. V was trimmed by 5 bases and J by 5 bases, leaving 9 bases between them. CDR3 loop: CASSRTGETQYF. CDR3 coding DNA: TGTGCCAGCAGTAGGACTGGGGAGACCCAGTACTTC.

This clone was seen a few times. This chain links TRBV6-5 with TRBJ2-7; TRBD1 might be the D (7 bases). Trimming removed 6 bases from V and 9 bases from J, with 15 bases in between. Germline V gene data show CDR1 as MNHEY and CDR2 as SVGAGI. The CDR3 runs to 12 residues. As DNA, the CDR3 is TGTGCCAGCAGGGCAAACAGGGGAGGGCAGTACTTC. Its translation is CASRANRGGQYF.

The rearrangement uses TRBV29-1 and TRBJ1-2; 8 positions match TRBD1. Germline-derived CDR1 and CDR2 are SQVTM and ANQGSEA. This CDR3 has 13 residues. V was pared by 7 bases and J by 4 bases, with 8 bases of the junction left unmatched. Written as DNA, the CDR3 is TGCAGCGCTGAGACAGGGGCCAGCTATGGCTACACCTTC. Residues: CSAETGASYGYTF.

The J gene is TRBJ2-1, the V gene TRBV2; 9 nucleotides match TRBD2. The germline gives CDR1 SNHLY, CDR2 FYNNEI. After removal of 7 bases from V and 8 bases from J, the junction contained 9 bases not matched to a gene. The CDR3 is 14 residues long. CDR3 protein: CASTWIAGDHEQFF. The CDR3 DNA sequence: TGTGCCAGCACGTGGATAGCGGGGGACCATGAGCAGTTCTTC.

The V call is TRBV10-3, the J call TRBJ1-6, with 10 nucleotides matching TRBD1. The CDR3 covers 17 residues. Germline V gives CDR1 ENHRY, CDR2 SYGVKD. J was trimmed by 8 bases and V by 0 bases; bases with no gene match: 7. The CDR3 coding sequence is TGTGCCATCAGTGAGTCGGGACAGGGGAATGTGGATTCACCCCTCCACTTT. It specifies CAISESGQGNVDSPLHF.

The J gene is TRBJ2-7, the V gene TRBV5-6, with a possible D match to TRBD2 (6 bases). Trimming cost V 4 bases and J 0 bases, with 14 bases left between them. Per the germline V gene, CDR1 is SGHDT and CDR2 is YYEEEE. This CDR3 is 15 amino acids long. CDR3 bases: TGTGCCAGCAGCCGCGGCGGGACCAGCTCCTACGAGCAGTACTTC. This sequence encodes CASSRGGTSSYEQYF.

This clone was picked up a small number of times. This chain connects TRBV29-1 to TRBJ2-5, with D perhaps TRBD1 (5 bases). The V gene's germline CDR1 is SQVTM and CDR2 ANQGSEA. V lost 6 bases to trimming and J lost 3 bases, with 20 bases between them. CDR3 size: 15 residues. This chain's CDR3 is CSVPVPRGSKETQYF. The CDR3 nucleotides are TGCAGCGTGCCAGTGCCTAGGGGATCGAAAGAGACCCAGTACTTC.

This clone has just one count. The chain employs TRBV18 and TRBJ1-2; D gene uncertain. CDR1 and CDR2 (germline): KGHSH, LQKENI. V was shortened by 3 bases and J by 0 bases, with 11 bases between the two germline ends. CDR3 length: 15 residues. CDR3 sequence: CASSPYSLPNYGYTF. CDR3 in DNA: TGTGCCAGCTCACCTTACAGCTTACCTAACTATGGCTACACCTTC.

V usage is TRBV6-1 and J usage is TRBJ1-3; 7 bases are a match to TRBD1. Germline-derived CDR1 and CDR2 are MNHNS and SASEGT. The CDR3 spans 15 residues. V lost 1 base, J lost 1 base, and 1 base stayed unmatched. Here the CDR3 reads CASSEGTGSGNTIYF. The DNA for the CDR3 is TGTGCCAGCAGTGAAGGGACAGGTTCTGGAAACACCATATATTTT.

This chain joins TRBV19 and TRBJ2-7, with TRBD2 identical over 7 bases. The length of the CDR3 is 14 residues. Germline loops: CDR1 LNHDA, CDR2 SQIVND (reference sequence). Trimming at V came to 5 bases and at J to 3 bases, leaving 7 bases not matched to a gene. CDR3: CASSVGTTYYEQYF. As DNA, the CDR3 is TGTGCCAGTAGTGTGGGGACTACCTACTACGAGCAGTACTTC.